This T cell receptor (beta chain) originates from a study of T cell responses to AZD1222 COVID-19 vaccine. This table comes from immunoSEQ multiplex PCR, and its TCRdb copy is limited to in-frame clones, with some not included. The data hold about 170,000 clones, with about nine tenths observed a single time. This CDR3 is 14 amino acids long. The V gene lost 4 bases and the J gene lost 3 bases, with 10 bases spanning the gap. Germline V gene lookup returns CDR1 SGHDT and CDR2 YYEEEE. Turning to this clone: Antigen unknown.

Study-wide points: CD4 TCRs linked to vaccination spanned spike, dominating at 160-218 and 743-854.

The sequences come from peripheral blood, collected on day 0 of AZD1222 vaccination. The chain links TRBV5-6 to TRBJ1-4; weak D call: TRBD1 (5 bases). The sequence derives from an adult in good health. This CDR3 is CASSVAGSNEKLFF. CDR3 DNA sequence: TGTGCCAGCAGCGTAGCAGGGTCTAATGAAAAACTGTTTTTT.